Below, one T cell receptor beta chain is given with its context. Its antigen is not identified. These data come from a study of a mutant IDH1 vaccine in newly diagnosed glioma. Study context: Vaccination began 4-6 weeks post radiotherapy alone, or with temozolomide cycles.

Indicated time point: week 5, during vaccination. Vaccine doses each comprised 300 ug of mutant IDH1 20-mer peptide, with topical imiquimod. Overall study findings and caveats: Vaccine-induced immune responses occurred in roughly 93% of patients.

The data were produced by immunoSEQ multiplex PCR, yet TCRdb's version contains in-frame clones alone and is incomplete. The sample lists approximately 32,000 clones, more than 55% occurring once. The input for sequencing was PBMCs, taken from a glioma patient whose treatment included an IDH1 peptide vaccine. The source of this sequence is a woman in her late teens or twenties with glioma.

CDR3 sequence (DNA): TGTGCCAGCTCACCGGCCCTTGGATTAAACAATGAGCAGTTCTTC. Its translation: CASSPALGLNNEQFF. The chain combines TRBV18 with TRBJ2-1; D is undetermined. The CDR3 spans 15 residues. Germline lookup yields CDR1 KGHSH and CDR2 LQKENI. The V gene lost 3 bases and the J gene lost 5 bases, with 14 bases spanning the gap.